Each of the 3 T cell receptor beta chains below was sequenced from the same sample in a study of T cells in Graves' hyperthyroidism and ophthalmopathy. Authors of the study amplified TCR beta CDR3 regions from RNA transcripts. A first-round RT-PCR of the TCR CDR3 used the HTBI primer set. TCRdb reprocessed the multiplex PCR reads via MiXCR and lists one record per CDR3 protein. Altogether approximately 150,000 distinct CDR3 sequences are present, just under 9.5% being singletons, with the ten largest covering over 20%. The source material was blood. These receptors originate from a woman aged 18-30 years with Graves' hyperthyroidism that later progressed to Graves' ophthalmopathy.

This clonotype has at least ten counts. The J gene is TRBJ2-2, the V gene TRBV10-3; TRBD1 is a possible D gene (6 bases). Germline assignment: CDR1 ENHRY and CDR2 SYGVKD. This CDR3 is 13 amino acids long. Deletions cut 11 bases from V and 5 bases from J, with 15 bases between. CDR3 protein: CAVTGTDTGELFF. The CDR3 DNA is TGTGCCGTCACAGGGACCGATACCGGGGAGCTGTTTTTT.

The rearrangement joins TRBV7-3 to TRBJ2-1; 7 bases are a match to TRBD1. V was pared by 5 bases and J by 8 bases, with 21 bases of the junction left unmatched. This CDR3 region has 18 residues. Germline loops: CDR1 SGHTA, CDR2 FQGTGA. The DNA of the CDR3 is TGTGCCAGCAGCCCATCCCCGGGTATAGGGGACCAGGGGGATGAGCAGTTCTTC. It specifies CASSPSPGIGDQGDEQFF. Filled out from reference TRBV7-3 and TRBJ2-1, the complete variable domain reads GAGVSQTPSNKVTEKGKYVELRCDPISGHTALYWYRQSLGQGPEFLIYFQGTGAADDSGLPNDRFFAVRPEGSVSTLKIQRTERGDSAVYLCASSPSPGIGDQGDEQFFGPGTRLTVL.

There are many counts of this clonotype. The DNA for the CDR3 is TGTGCCAGCAGCTTCCCCGGACAGGGTAGTATTTACGAGCAGTACTTC. Translated: CASSFPGQGSIYEQYF. The rearrangement links TRBV11-2 to TRBJ2-7; TRBD1 agrees at 8 bases. The germline V gene has CDR1 SGHAT and CDR2 FQNNGV. This CDR3 has 16 amino acids. V shed 3 bases, J shed 4 bases, and the junction held 11 bases outside the gene matches.